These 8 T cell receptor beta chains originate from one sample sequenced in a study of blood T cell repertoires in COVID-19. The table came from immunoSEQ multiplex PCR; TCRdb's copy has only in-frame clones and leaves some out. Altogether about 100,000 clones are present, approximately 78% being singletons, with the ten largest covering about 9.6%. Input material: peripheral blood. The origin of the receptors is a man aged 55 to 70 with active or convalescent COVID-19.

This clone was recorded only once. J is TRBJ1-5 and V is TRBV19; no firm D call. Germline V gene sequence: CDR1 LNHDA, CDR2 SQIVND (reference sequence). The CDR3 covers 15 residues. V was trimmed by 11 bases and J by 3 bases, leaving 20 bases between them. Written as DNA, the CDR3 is TGTGCCTCAACAAAAACCTCCGGGAACAATCAGCCCCAGCATTTT. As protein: CASTKTSGNNQPQHF.

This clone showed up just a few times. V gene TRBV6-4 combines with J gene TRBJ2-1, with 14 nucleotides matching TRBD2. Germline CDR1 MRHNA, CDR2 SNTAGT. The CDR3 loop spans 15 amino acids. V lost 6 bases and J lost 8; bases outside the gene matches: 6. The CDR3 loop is CASSLTSGRVYEQFF. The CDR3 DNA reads TGTGCCAGCAGCCTGACTAGCGGGAGGGTCTATGAGCAGTTCTTC.

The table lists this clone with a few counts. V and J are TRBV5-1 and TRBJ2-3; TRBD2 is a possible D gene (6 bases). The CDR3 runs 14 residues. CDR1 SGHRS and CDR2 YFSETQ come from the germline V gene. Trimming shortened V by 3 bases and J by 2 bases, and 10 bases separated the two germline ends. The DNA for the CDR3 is TGCGCCAGCAGCTCGTTAGCGGCCACAGATACGCAGTATTTT. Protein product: CASSSLAATDTQYF.

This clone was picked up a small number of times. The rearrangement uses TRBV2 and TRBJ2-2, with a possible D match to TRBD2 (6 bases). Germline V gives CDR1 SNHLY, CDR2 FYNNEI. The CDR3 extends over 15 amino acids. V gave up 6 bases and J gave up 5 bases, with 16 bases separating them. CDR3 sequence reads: CASSETRAGTGELFF. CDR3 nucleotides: TGTGCCAGCAGCGAGACTAGAGCAGGGACCGGGGAGCTGTTTTTT.

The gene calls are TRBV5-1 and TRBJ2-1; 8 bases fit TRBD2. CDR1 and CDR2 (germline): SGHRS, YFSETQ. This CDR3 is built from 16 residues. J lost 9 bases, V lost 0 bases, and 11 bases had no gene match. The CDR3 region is CASSLDASGRRGEQFF. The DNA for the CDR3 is TGCGCCAGCAGCTTGGATGCGAGCGGGAGAAGGGGTGAGCAGTTCTTC.

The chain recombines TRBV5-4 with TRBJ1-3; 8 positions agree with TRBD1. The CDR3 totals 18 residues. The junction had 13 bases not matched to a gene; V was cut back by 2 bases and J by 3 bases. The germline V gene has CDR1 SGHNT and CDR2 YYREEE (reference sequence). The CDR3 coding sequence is TGTGCCAGCAGCTTAGTGGACAGGGACCATCTCTTTGGAAACACCATATATTTT. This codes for CASSLVDRDHLFGNTIYF.

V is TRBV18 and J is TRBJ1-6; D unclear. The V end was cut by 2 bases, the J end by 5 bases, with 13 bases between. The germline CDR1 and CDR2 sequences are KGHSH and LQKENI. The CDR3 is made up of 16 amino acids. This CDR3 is CASSPYQGGDNSPLHF. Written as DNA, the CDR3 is TGTGCCAGCTCACCATACCAAGGCGGTGATAATTCACCCCTCCACTTT.

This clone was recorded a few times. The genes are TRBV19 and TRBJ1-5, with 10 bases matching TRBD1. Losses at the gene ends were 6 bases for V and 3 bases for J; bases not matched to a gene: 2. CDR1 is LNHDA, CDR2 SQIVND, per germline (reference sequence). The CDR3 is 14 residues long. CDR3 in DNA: TGTGCCAGTAGAGGACAGGGGGACAATCAGCCCCAGCATTTT. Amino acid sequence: CASRGQGDNQPQHF.